This TCR beta chain was retrieved from a study of T cell responses to AZD1222 COVID-19 vaccine. The method was immunoSEQ multiplex PCR; TCRdb's version includes in-frame clones alone and lacks a portion of them. The sample has about 150,000 clones; 87% are singletons. Study-level results: Recipients of AZD1222 seropositive at baseline numbered only 6 or 7. Most donors were white British and more were female, and clonal diversity was possibly underestimated. Nearly half of spike-specific TCRs reportedly target unmutated variant regions.

This CDR3 is built from 14 residues. Germline V CDR1 and CDR2: GTSNPN, SVGIG (reference sequence). V was pared by 2 bases and J by 10 bases, with 9 bases of the junction left unmatched. As concerns this clone: The antigen remains undetermined.

This clonotype was obtained from an adult who received the AZD1222 COVID-19 vaccine. The sequences come from peripheral blood, collected 28 days after the second AZD1222 dose. This sequence joins TRBV30 and TRBJ2-7; 12 bases agree with TRBD1. In nucleotides, the CDR3 is TGTGCCTGGAGTCCCCCGGGACAGGGGGCCCTTCAGTACTTC. It specifies CAWSPPGQGALQYF.